This passage covers 18 T cell receptor beta chains from one sample sequenced in a study of control samples from healthy donors and cancer patients (TCRdb year 2020). Libraries were built with the immunoSEQ multiplex PCR assay. Not all clones reach the TCRdb copy of this immuneACCESS table, which keeps in-frame sequences only. Checked studies attribute under half of the gap to unresolved V genes and leave the rest unexplained. The sample's own table lists around 190,000 clones. Approximately 2.2% of the sample lies in the top ten. Specimen: blood. These receptors all stem from a young woman in good health.

The CDR3 sequence is CASSFSSANTGELFF. The CDR3 DNA follows: TGCGCCAGCAGCTTCAGTAGCGCGAACACCGGGGAGCTGTTTTTT. This chain uses TRBV5-1 with TRBJ2-2; possibly TRBD2 for D (5 bases). Germline V lookup: CDR1 SGHRS, CDR2 YFSETQ. Trimming pared 2 bases from V and 0 bases from J, leaving 8 bases between. The CDR3 sequence is 15 residues long.

This chain uses TRBV27 with TRBJ1-2; D possibly corresponds to TRBD1 (6 bases). V was cut by 6 bases and J by 3 bases, with 11 bases left in between. The length of the CDR3 is 13 residues. The germline gives CDR1 MNHEY, CDR2 SMNVEV (reference sequence). As DNA, the CDR3 is TGTGCCAGCAGCCTACAGGGAGACTATGGCTACACCTTC. As protein: CASSLQGDYGYTF.

The chain links TRBV29-1 to TRBJ1-1; TRBD1 agrees at 10 bases. The germline V gene encodes CDR1 SQVTM and CDR2 ANQGSEA. There are 16 residues in the CDR3. Trimming removed 1 base from V and 4 bases from J; junction bases left unmatched: 9. This chain's CDR3 is CSVEGLTGGAVTEAFF. The CDR3 region has the DNA TGCAGCGTTGAAGGCTTGACAGGGGGCGCGGTCACTGAAGCTTTCTTT. Complete variable domain (other parts from reference TRBV29-1 and TRBJ1-1): SAVISQKPSRDICQRGTSLTIQCQVDSQVTMMFWYRQQPGQSLTLIATANQGSEATYESGFVIDKFPISRPNLTFSTLTVSNMSPEDSSIYLCSVEGLTGGAVTEAFFGQGTRLTVV.

As for this clone: Other DNA sequences from this sample encode an identical CDR3 as well. The chain combines TRBV2 with TRBJ1-2; D gene ambiguous. The V and J ends lost 2 bases and 8 bases respectively, with 9 bases between them. The CDR3 runs 12 residues. CDR1 is SNHLY and CDR2 is FYNNEI in the germline V gene. CDR3 DNA sequence: TGTGCCAGCAGTGAAAGGGTACGGGGCTACACCTTC. This gives the protein CASSERVRGYTF.

The rearrangement links TRBV6-1 to TRBJ1-2; the match to TRBD1 covers 9 bases. The CDR3 has 15 residues. V shed 3 bases and J 3 bases; nucleotides not matched to a gene: 5. Germline-derived CDR1 and CDR2 are MNHNS and SASEGT. The CDR3 DNA follows: TGTGCCAGCAGTGAGGGACAGGGACTATACTATGGCTACACCTTC. This translates into CASSEGQGLYYGYTF.

This sequence joins TRBV5-1 and TRBJ1-4, with D hard to call. Germline assignment: CDR1 SGHRS and CDR2 YFSETQ. V shed 3 bases and J shed 8 bases, with 11 bases lying between them. The CDR3 runs to 13 residues. CDR3 DNA sequence: TGCGCCAGCAGCTCCCCGGACCGCGAAAAACTGTTTTTT. This sequence encodes CASSSPDREKLFF.

The chain recombines TRBV27 with TRBJ2-2, with D possibly TRBD1 on 5 matching bases. The CDR3 is 15 residues long. Germline CDR1 reads MNHEY; CDR2 reads SMNVEV (reference sequence). V lost 3 bases and J lost 6, with 14 bases in between. The DNA for the CDR3 is TGTGCCAGCAGTTTCTCCGGACATCGACCCGGGGAGCTGTTTTTT. Its translation: CASSFSGHRPGELFF.

This sequence joins TRBV29-1 and TRBJ1-1; 7 positions match TRBD1. The CDR3 has 18 residues. Germline CDR1 reads SQVTM; CDR2 reads ANQGSEA. Trimming removed 0 bases from V and 2 bases from J; junction bases left unmatched: 15. The CDR3 DNA sequence: TGCAGCGTTGAAGACTTAAACCGGGACAGAGCCTACAACACTGAAGCTTTCTTT. This sequence encodes CSVEDLNRDRAYNTEAFF.

The chain links TRBV6-1 to TRBJ1-4; 9 bases are shared with TRBD1. The CDR3 runs 16 residues. Germline V lookup: CDR1 MNHNS, CDR2 SASEGT. V dropped 1 base and J dropped 5; count of bases not matched to a gene: 5. CDR3 sequence (DNA): TGTGCCAGCAGTGAAGGTACGGGACAGGGAAATGAAAAACTGTTTTTT. This gives the protein CASSEGTGQGNEKLFF.

The V gene is TRBV19, the J gene TRBJ1-6; D not resolved. Trimming took off 5 bases at V and 9 bases at J, with 11 bases between the two ends. Germline loops: CDR1 LNHDA, CDR2 SQIVND (reference sequence). The CDR3 sequence is 13 residues long. In DNA, the CDR3 is TGTGCCAGTAGTGCAGCTATTAGTTCACCCCTCCACTTT. It translates to CASSAAISSPLHF.

The chain has TRBV7-2 and TRBJ2-7; TRBD2 agrees at 7 bases. V was pared by 0 bases and J by 7 bases, with 24 bases of the junction left unmatched. The CDR3 is 20 residues long. Germline V gives CDR1 SGHTA, CDR2 FQGNSA. The CDR3 DNA reads TGTGCCAGCAGCTTAGCCCTACTAGCGCGAGTCTTCGGAAGTCAGAGGGAGCAGTACTTC. As protein: CASSLALLARVFGSQREQYF.

This chain joins TRBV3-1 (or the pseudogene TRBV3-2) and TRBJ1-4; D is unresolved. Germline CDR1 is LGHDT and CDR2 is YNNKEL (reference sequence). V lost 2 bases, J lost 8 bases, and 15 bases lay in between. This CDR3 is 15 amino acids long. The CDR3 sequence is CASSQRAFSGEKLFF. CDR3 nucleotides: TGTGCCAGCAGCCAAAGGGCCTTTAGTGGCGAAAAACTGTTTTTT.

This rearrangement joins TRBV27 to TRBJ1-4; maybe TRBD1 (5 bases). V lost 2 bases and J lost 5, with 12 bases in between. Germline loops: CDR1 MNHEY, CDR2 SMNVEV (reference sequence). This CDR3 has 15 residues. CDR3 sequence reads: CASSLIPRANEKLFF. The CDR3 DNA reads TGTGCCAGCAGTTTAATCCCCAGGGCAAATGAAAAACTGTTTTTT.

The V and J genes are TRBV5-1 and TRBJ1-3; TRBD1 is a possible D gene (6 bases). The V end was cut by 4 bases, the J end by 0 bases, with 26 bases between. Per germline, CDR1 SGHRS and CDR2 YFSETQ. The CDR3 sequence is 20 residues long. In DNA, the CDR3 is TGCGCCAGCAGCACCGGGGGCCGGTTCCGGGACCAGAGCTCTGGAAACACCATATATTTT. Encoded protein: CASSTGGRFRDQSSGNTIYF. Supplemented by reference TRBV5-1 and TRBJ1-3, the full variable domain reads KAGVTQTPRYLIKTRGQQVTLSCSPISGHRSVSWYQQTPGQGLQFLFEYFSETQRNKGNFPGRFSGRQFSNSRSEMNVSTLELGDSALYLCASSTGGRFRDQSSGNTIYFGEGSWLTVV.

On this clone itself: Relative to the germline gene, one junction end is altered; a read error may explain this. The J gene is TRBJ2-2, the V gene TRBV9; 7 nucleotides agree with TRBD1. The germline CDR1 and CDR2 sequences are SGDLS and YYNGEE. The CDR3 extends over 14 amino acids. CDR3 sequence: CASSVEGAYGELFF. The CDR3 DNA reads TGTGCCAGCAGTGTAGAGGGGGCCTACGGGGAGCTGTTTTTT.

The chain links TRBV7-2 to TRBJ2-3, with a tentative D call TRBD2 (6 bases). Germline V gene data show CDR1 as SGHTA and CDR2 as FQGNSA. The CDR3 sequence is 13 residues long. Trimming pared 8 bases from V and 1 base from J, leaving 10 bases between. Here the CDR3 reads CASGGGGTDTQYF. The CDR3 DNA sequence: TGTGCCAGCGGCGGCGGGGGCACAGATACGCAGTATTTT.

The CDR3: CASRRGWQLSGGAFF. The CDR3, as DNA: TGTGCCAGCCGAAGAGGGTGGCAGTTATCGGGGGGAGCTTTCTTT. The V and J genes are TRBV28 and TRBJ1-1; tentatively, D is TRBD1 (5 bases). V lost 8 bases, J lost 10 bases, and 26 bases lay in between. The CDR3 runs to 15 residues. Looked up from germline, CDR1 is MDHEN and CDR2 is SYDVKM. The full variable domain, in which reference TRBV28 and TRBJ1-1 provide the parts outside the CDR3, is DVKVTQSSRYLVKRTGEKVFLECVQDMDHENMFWYRQDPGLGLRLIYFSYDVKMKEKGDIPEGYSVSREKKERFSLILESASTNQTSMYLCASRRGWQLSGGAFFGQGTRLTVV.

The V gene is TRBV28, the J gene TRBJ1-1; no definite D call. Trimming took 7 bases from V and 3 from J, leaving 12 bases between them. The CDR3 spans 13 residues. Germline V gene lookup returns CDR1 MDHEN and CDR2 SYDVKM. The CDR3, as DNA: TGTGCCAGCAAGGATCCGGTGTACACTGAAGCTTTCTTT. Residues: CASKDPVYTEAFF.